This TCR beta chain was identified during a study of blood T cell repertoires in COVID-19. This CDR3 region has 15 residues. V lost 0 bases and J 6 bases, leaving 15 bases between the germline ends. Germline V gene data show CDR1 as LGHDT and CDR2 as YNNKEL (reference sequence). The protocol was immunoSEQ multiplex PCR, while the TCRdb copy is restricted to in-frame clones and leaves out a portion. Counted here are about 100,000 clones, around four fifths occurring once; the ten biggest clones make up around an eighth. The sequence came from a man aged 50-59 years with active or convalescent COVID-19. The rearrangement links TRBV3-1 (or the pseudogene TRBV3-2) to TRBJ2-7; D possibly corresponds to TRBD1 (6 bases). Sequenced: peripheral blood. CDR3 DNA sequence: TGTGCCAGCAGCCAAGATCCCGGACAGTCTCCCGAGCAGTACTTC. This encodes CASSQDPGQSPEQYF.